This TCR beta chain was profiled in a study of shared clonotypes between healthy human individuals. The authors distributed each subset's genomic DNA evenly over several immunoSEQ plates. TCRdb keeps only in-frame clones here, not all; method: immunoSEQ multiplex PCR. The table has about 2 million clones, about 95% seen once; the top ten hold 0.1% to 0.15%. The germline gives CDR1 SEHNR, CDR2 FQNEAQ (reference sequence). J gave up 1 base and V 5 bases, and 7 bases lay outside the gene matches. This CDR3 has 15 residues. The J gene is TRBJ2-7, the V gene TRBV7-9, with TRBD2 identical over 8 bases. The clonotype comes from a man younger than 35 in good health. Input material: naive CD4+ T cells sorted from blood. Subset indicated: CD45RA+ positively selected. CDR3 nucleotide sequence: TGTGCCAGCAGCCCAGGGACTAGTGAATCCTACGAGCAGTACTTC. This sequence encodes CASSPGTSESYEQYF.